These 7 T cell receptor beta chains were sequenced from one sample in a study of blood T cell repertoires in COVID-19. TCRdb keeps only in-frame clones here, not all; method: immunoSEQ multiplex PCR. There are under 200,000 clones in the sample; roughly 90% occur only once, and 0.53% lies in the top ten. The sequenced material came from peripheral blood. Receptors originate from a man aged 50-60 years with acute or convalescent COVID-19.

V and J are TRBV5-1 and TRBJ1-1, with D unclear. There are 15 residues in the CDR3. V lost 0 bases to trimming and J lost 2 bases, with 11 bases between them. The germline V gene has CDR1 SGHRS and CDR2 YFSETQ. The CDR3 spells CASSLVGTVNTEAFF. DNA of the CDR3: TGCGCCAGCAGCTTGGTCGGAACAGTAAACACTGAAGCTTTCTTT.

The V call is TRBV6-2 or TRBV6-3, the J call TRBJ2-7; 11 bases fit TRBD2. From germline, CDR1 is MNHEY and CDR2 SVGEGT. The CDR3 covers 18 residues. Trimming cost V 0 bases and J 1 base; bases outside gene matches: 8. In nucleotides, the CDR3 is TGTGCCAGCAGTTACTCGATAACTAGCGGGAGCCCTTCCTACGAGCAGTACTTC. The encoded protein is CASSYSITSGSPSYEQYF.

The CDR3 sequence: CASSYLTDTDTQYF. For the CDR3, the DNA is TGTGCCAGCAGTTACTTGACAGACACAGATACGCAGTATTTT. This chain joins TRBV6-6 and TRBJ2-3; D possibly corresponds to TRBD1 (5 bases). This CDR3 comprises 14 residues. Per the germline V gene, CDR1 is MNHNY and CDR2 is SVGAGI (reference sequence). The germline V and J ends were trimmed by 1 base and 2 bases, with 7 bases remaining between them.

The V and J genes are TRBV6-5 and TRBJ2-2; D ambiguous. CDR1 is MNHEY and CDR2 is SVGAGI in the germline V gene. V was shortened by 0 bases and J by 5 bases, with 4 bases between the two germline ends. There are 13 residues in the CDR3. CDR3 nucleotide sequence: TGTGCCAGCAGTTACTCCGGTACCGGGGAGCTGTTTTTT. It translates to CASSYSGTGELFF.

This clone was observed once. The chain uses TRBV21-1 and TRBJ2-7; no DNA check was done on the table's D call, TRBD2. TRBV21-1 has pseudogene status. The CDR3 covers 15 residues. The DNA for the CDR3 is TGTGCCAGCAGCGAGGGGACTGCCAGCTCCTACGAGCAGTACTTC. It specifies CASSEGTASSYEQYF.

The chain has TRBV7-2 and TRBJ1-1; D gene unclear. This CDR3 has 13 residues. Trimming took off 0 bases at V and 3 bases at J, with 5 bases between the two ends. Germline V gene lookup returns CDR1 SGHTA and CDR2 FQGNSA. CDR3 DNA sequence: TGTGCCAGCAGCTTAGCCGGGTACACTGAAGCTTTCTTT. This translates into CASSLAGYTEAFF.

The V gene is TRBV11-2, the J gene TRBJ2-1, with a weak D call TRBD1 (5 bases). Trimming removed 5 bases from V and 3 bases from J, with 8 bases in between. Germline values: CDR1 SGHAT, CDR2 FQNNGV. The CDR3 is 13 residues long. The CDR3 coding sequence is TGTGCCAGCAGCGCTAGGGGCTACAATGAGCAGTTCTTC. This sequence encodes CASSARGYNEQFF.